Listed here are 2 T cell receptor beta chains from one sample, sequenced in a study of circulating CD8 cells and anti-PD-1 response in melanoma. Sorting of live CD3+CD8+TCRalphabeta+ cells by PD-1 and/or TIGIT gave four subsets. The QIAseq Immune Repertoire TCR panel built the libraries from around 15 ng of total RNA. TCRdb independently ran MiXCR on the reads; one entry per CDR3 protein. The sample lists about 1,300 distinct CDR3 sequences, 6% to 9.5% occurring once. Sample: CD8+ T cells from PBMCs, taken at baseline or after one month of anti-PD-1 therapy (not recorded which). These receptor sequences come from a human donor with melanoma.

Note on this clonotype: A much larger clone is a single base away; this may be a read error. J is TRBJ2-7 and V is TRBV20-1; the match to TRBD1 covers 7 bases. The J call may be in error: the DNA end matches TRBJ2-1 better. The germline gives CDR1 DFQATT, CDR2 SNEGSKA (reference sequence). This CDR3 contains 15 residues. CDR3 region: CSARDRDSSSYEQFF. The CDR3 DNA reads TGCAGTGCTAGGGACCGGGACAGTAGCTCCTACGAGCAGTTCTTC.

This clonotype ranks as medium-sized. V usage is TRBV20-1 and J usage is TRBJ2-2; unclear D gene. Trimming cost V 0 bases and J 4 bases, with 15 bases left between them. CDR1 DFQATT and CDR2 SNEGSKA come from the germline V gene (reference sequence). The CDR3 covers 16 residues. DNA for the CDR3: TGCAGTGCTAGAGATCAAGGTGGCCGTTCCACCGGGGAGCTGTTTTTT. Translating gives CSARDQGGRSTGELFF.